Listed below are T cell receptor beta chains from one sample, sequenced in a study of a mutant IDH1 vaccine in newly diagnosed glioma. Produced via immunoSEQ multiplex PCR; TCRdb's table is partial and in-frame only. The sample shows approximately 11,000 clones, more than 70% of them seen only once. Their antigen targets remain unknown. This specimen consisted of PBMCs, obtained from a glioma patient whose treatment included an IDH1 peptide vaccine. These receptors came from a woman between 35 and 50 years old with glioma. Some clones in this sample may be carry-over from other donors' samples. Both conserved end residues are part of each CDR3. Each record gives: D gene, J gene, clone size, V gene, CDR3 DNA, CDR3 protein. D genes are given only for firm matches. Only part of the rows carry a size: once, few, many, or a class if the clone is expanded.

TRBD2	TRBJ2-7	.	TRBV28	TGTGCCAGCAGTTTTTCCCCCGGGACTAGCGGGAGGTCGGGGGAGCAGTACTTC	CASSFSPGTSGRSGEQYF
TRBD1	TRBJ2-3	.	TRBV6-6	TGTGCCAGCTCCTTGGACAGGTACGCAGATACGCAGTATTTT	CASSLDRYADTQYF
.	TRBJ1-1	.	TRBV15	TGTGCCACCAGCAGGAAGAGAGAGAACACTGAAGCTTTCTTT	CATSRKRENTEAFF
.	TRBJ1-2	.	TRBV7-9	TGTGCCAGCAGCTTGGACCCCCGGGATGGCTACACCTTC	CASSLDPRDGYTF
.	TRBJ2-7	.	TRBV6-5	TGTGCCAGCACCCTGTCGAGGGGCTCCTACGAGCAGTACTTC	CASTLSRGSYEQYF
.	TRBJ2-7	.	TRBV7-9	TGTGCCAGCAGCTCCAGAATATACGAGCAGTACTTC	CASSSRIYEQYF
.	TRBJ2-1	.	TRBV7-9	TGTGCCAGCAGCAGGGGCGGCGGCAATGAGCAGTTCTTC	CASSRGGGNEQFF
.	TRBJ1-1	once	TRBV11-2	TGTGCCAGCAGTCACGATAAGGGGTTTGGGGCTTTCTTT	CASSHDKGFGAFF
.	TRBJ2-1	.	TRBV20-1	TGCAGTGCAGTAAAAGTTAAGCAGTTCTTC	CSAVKVKQFF
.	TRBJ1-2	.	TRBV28	TGTGCCAGCAGTTTAAGGCTCAGCTATGGCTACACCTTC	CASSLRLSYGYTF
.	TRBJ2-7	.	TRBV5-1	TGCGCCAGCAGCCCTGGGGGGACTCCACCTTACGAGCAGTACTTC	CASSPGGTPPYEQYF
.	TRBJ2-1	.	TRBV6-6	TGTGCCAGCAGTTATGACCAGACGAGGAATGAGCAGTTCTTC	CASSYDQTRNEQFF
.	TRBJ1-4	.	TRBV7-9	TGTGCCAGCAGCTTAGAATCTGGGTACGAAAAACTGTTTTTT	CASSLESGYEKLFF
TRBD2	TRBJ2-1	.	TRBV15	TGTGCCACCTCTAGCGGGAGGGTTTACAATGAGCAGTTCTTC	CATSSGRVYNEQFF
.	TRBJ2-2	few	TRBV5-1	TGCGCCAGCAGCGGCTGGGGGGCGGGGGCCGAGAACACCGGGGAGCTGTTTTTT	CASSGWGAGAENTGELFF
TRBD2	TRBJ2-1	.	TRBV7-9	TGTGCCAGCAGCTTAGGTACTAGCGATGAGCAGTTCTTC	CASSLGTSDEQFF
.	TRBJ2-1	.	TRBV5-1	TGCGCCAGCAGCTTCCGGGGGACCAACAATGAGCAGTTCTTC	CASSFRGTNNEQFF
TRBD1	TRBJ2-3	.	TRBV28	TGTGCCAGCCCGCCCGGGACAGGGGGCCATTCCCTCACAGATACGCAGTATTTT	CASPPGTGGHSLTDTQYF
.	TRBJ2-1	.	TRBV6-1	TGTGCCAGTAGGGCCCTGGCGGGCCAGTACAATGAGCAGTTCTTC	CASRALAGQYNEQFF
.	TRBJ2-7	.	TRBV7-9	TGTGCCAGCAGCTTACAGGGCCCCGACGAGCAGTACTTC	CASSLQGPDEQYF
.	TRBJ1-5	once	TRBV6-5	TGTGCCAGCAGTTCGGCAGGGCAGCCCCAGCATTTT	CASSSAGQPQHF
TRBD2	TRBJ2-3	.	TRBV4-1	TGCGCCAGCAGCCCCGGGAGGGTCCACACAGATACGCAGTATTTT	CASSPGRVHTDTQYF
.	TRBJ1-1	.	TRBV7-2	TGTGCCAGCAGCGGGCTGCGGCGGAGGAACACTGAAGCTTTCTTT	CASSGLRRRNTEAFF
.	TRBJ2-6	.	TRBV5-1	TGCGCCAGCAGCTTGGAACCCCTTGGCTTTGGGGCCAACGTCCTGACTTTC	CASSLEPLGFGANVLTF
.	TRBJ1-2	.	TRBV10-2	TGCGCCAGCAGTGAGTCACCCTGGGGCTACACCTTC	CASSESPWGYTF
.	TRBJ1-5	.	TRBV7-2	TGTGCCAGCGGGAATAGCAATCAGCCCCAGCATTTT	CASGNSNQPQHF
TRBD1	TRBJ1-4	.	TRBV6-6	TGTGCCAGCACCCGGACAGGGGGTAATGAAAAACTGTTTTTT	CASTRTGGNEKLFF
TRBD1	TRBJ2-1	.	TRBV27	TGTGCCAGCAGCAGGACAGGAGGTTACAATGAGCAGTTCTTC	CASSRTGGYNEQFF
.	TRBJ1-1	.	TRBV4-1	TGCGCCAGCAGCACCAGGGTCGAGGAGAACACTGAAGCTTTCTTT	CASSTRVEENTEAFF
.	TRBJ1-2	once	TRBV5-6	TGTGCCAGCAGCTTTGGCAAGACTAACTATGGCTACACCTTC	CASSFGKTNYGYTF
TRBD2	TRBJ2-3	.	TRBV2	TGTGCCAGACGGACTAGCGGGAACACAGATACGCAGTATTTT	CARRTSGNTDTQYF
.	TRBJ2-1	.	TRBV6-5	TGTGCCAGCAGCCGGGGCAGGGACCAATCGCAGTTCTTC	CASSRGRDQSQFF
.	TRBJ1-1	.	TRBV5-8	TGTGCCAGCAGCATCTTGAACACTGAAGCTTTCTTT	CASSILNTEAFF
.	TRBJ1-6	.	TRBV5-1	TGCGCCAGCAGCTTGGCCGAGGGTTCACCCCTCCACTTT	CASSLAEGSPLHF
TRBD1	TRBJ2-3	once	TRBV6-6	TGTGCCACACTTCAGGGGGTGGCAGATACGCAGTATTTT	CATLQGVADTQYF
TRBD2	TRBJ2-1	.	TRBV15	TGTGCCACCAGCAGGAAAAGGGGACTAGCGATCAATGAGCAGTTCTTC	CATSRKRGLAINEQFF
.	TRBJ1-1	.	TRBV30	TGTGCCTGGGGGGGCCAGGGAGGCACTGAAGCTTTCTTT	CAWGGQGGTEAFF
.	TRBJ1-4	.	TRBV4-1	TGCGCCAGCAGCCAGACAGTGGCAACTAATGAAAAACTGTTTTTT	CASSQTVATNEKLFF
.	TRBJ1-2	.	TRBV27	TGTGCCAGCAGTCAAGCCTATGGCTACACCTTC	CASSQAYGYTF
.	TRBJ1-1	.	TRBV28	TGTGCCAGCAGTTTATACCGGGCCCTAAGTAGTGAAGCTTTCTTT	CASSLYRALSSEAFF
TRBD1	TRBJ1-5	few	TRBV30	TGTGCCTGGAGTAAGACAGGGGGGCCCCAGCATTTT	CAWSKTGGPQHF
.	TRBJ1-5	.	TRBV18	TGTGCCAGCTCGCTACAGGAGAATCAGCCCCAGCATTTT	CASSLQENQPQHF
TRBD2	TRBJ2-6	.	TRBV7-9	TGTGCCAGCAGCTTAGGGGAGGGAGCTGGGGCCAACGTCCTGACTTTC	CASSLGEGAGANVLTF
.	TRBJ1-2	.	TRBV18	TGTGCCAGCTCACGGGACGGAGCTAACTATGGCTACACCTTC	CASSRDGANYGYTF
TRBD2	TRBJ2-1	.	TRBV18	TGTGCCAGCTCACGCTCCGGGACTAGCGGGGGGGCCTTTTATGAGCAGTTCTTC	CASSRSGTSGGAFYEQFF
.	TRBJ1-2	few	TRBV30	TGTGCCTCAAAGGACAGCATAGGCTACACCTTC	CASKDSIGYTF
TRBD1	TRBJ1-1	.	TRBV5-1	TGCGCCAGCAGCTTCGGGACAGGGGGCACTGAAGCTTTCTTT	CASSFGTGGTEAFF
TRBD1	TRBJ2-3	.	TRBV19	TGTGCCAGTAGTCCCCGGGACAGGGGATTTGGGGATACGCAGTATTTT	CASSPRDRGFGDTQYF